Below are 4 T cell receptor beta chains sequenced from a single sample in a study of blood T cells in healthy people across ages. A second PCR, run for about 7 to 11 cycles, used a sample-barcoded 5' primer plus a J-beta primer mix. TCRdb reprocessed the 5' RACE reads with MiXCR, giving one entry per CDR3 protein. This sample yields about 290,000 distinct CDR3 sequences, of which roughly 27% are seen a single time; approximately 28% belongs to the top ten. Sample: blood. The receptors originated from a woman in her 70s in good health.

This clonotype was seen a few times. A junction boundary mismatches the germline segment, possibly from a read error. The J gene is TRBJ2-5, the V gene TRBV20-1, with D tentatively TRBD2 (5 bases). There are 14 residues in the CDR3. Per germline, CDR1 DFQATT and CDR2 SNEGSKA (reference sequence). The CDR3 reads CSASSASRWETRYF. The CDR3 DNA follows: TGCAGTGCTAGTTCCGCTAGCAGGTGGGAGACCCGGTACTTC.

This clonotype was observed a handful of times. This chain uses TRBV28 with TRBJ2-7; possible D gene TRBD1, 5 bases. This CDR3 has 15 amino acids. V gave up 2 bases and J gave up 0 bases, with 11 bases separating them. Per germline, CDR1 MDHEN and CDR2 SYDVKM. The CDR3 reads CASSLVTQGSYEQYF. CDR3 nucleotides: TGTGCCAGCAGTTTAGTTACCCAGGGCTCCTACGAGCAGTACTTC.

This clonotype has just a few counts. This sequence joins TRBV7-2 and TRBJ2-3; D is unclear. V was trimmed by 3 bases and J by 4 bases, leaving 11 bases between them. Germline V gene lookup returns CDR1 SGHTA and CDR2 FQGNSA. This CDR3 has 14 amino acids. The CDR3 loop is CASSFYRGSDTQYF. As DNA, the CDR3 is TGTGCCAGCAGCTTCTACCGAGGATCAGATACGCAGTATTTT.

The chain uses TRBV5-1 and TRBJ2-7; unclear D gene. Germline V gives CDR1 SGHRS, CDR2 YFSETQ. The CDR3 covers 16 residues. Trimming removed 1 base from V and 2 bases from J, with 16 bases in between. CDR3 DNA: TGCGCCAGCAGCTTGCAGTCACAGTCTAATGCCTACGAGCAGTACTTC. This encodes CASSLQSQSNAYEQYF.